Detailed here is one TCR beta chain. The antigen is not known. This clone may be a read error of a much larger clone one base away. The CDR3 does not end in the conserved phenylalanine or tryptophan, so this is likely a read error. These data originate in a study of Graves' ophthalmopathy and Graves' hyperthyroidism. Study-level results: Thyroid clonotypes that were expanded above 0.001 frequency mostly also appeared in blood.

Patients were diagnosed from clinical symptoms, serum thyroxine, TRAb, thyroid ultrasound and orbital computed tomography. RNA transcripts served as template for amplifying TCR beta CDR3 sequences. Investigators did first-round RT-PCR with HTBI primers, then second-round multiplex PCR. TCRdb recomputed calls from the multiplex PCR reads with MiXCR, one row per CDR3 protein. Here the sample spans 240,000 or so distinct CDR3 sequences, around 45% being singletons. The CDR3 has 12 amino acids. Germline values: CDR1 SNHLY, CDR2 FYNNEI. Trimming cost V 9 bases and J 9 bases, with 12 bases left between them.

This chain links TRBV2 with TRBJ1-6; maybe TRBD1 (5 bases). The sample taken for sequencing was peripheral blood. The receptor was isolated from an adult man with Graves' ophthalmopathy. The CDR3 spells CARGRWGSPLHV. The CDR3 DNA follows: TGTGCCAGGGGACGGTGGGGTTCACCCCTCCACGTT.